These T cell receptor beta chains were read from a single sample in a study of OX40 agonist ivuxolimab in advanced cancers. TCRdb's table, derived via immunoSEQ multiplex PCR, lists solely in-frame clones and lacks some. The profile shows fewer than 100,000 clones, roughly nine tenths of them singletons. The sequenced sample was CD4+ or CD8+ T cells sorted from blood, obtained in a trial of the OX40 agonist ivuxolimab. These receptors were obtained from an adult with an advanced solid tumor such as melanoma, head and neck, liver or kidney cancer. Each CDR3 is given with its conserved first and last residue. The D gene is left open where the match is weak. The size of a clone is reported for some rows only, either as once, few or many, or as a class for expanded clones.

j_call d_call clone_size v_call cdr3_nt cdr3_aa
TRBJ2-7 TRBD1 - TRBV28 TGTGCCAGCAGTCGGGACAGTCCCCCTGAGCAGTACTTC CASSRDSPPEQYF
TRBJ1-4 - once TRBV18 TGTGCCAGCTCACCACAGGGCGAGGGTGAAAAACTGTTTTTT CASSPQGEGEKLFF
TRBJ2-3 - - TRBV5-1 TGCGCCAGCAGCTTTCGACTTAGCACAGATACGCAGTATTTT CASSFRLSTDTQYF
TRBJ2-5 TRBD2 once TRBV28 TGTGCCAGCAGTTTTCGGGGGGGGCCCCAAGAGACCCAGTACTTC CASSFRGGPQETQYF
TRBJ1-1 - - TRBV25-1 TGTGCCAGCAGTGATCCCACAGAAGGGGACACTGAAGCTTTCTTT CASSDPTEGDTEAFF
TRBJ1-4 - once TRBV9 TGTGCCAGCAATGTACAGGGAGGGAATGAAAAACTGTTTTTT CASNVQGGNEKLFF
TRBJ2-7 TRBD2 - TRBV27 TGTGCCAGCAGTCTAACGGGACTAGATTCCGAGCAGTACTTC CASSLTGLDSEQYF
TRBJ2-3 - - TRBV4-2 TGTGCCAGCAGCCAATTTCGCCCGGACAGTACCTCAGATACGCAGTATTTT CASSQFRPDSTSDTQYF
TRBJ1-5 - - TRBV15 TGTGCCACCAGCAGAGATCGAAGTCAGCCCCAGCATTTT CATSRDRSQPQHF
TRBJ1-1 - - TRBV7-9 TGTGCCAGCAGGGAAAGGGCCACCTCGACTGAAGCTTTCTTT CASRERATSTEAFF
TRBJ1-5 TRBD1 once TRBV15 TGTGCCACCAGCAGAGGAGAGGGACAGTGGCCGAATCAGCCCCAGCATTTT CATSRGEGQWPNQPQHF
TRBJ2-2 - - TRBV6-4 TGTGCCAGCAAGATACTAGCGAACACCGGGGAGCTGTTTTTT CASKILANTGELFF
TRBJ1-4 TRBD1 few TRBV7-2 TGTGCCAGCACCACAGGGGTACGGGAAAAACTGTTTTTT CASTTGVREKLFF
TRBJ2-3 - - TRBV7-8 TGTGCCAGCAGCTCAGCCCTCGGACAGTTCACAGATACGCAGTATTTT CASSSALGQFTDTQYF
TRBJ2-2 - - TRBV7-7 TGTGCTAGCAGCCCACTGGTGAACACCGGGGAGCTGTTTTTT CASSPLVNTGELFF
TRBJ2-3 - - TRBV5-1 TGCGCCAGCAGCTTGGGGACTTCAGATACGCAGTATTTT CASSLGTSDTQYF
TRBJ2-5 TRBD1 - TRBV10-3 TGTGCCATCAGTGAGGTCCCCGGGGACAGGGGACGAGAGACCCAGTACTTC CAISEVPGDRGRETQYF
TRBJ2-7 - - TRBV19 TGTGCCAGTCAGGGGCGGTCGTTTGGAGAGCAGTACTTC CASQGRSFGEQYF
TRBJ2-3 - - TRBV6-5 TGTGCCAGCAACACCCGGGGTAGTTTGGATACGCAGTATTTT CASNTRGSLDTQYF
TRBJ1-5 - - TRBV29-1 TGCAGCGTTGGTTTGGGGGTGAATCAGCCCCAGCATTTT CSVGLGVNQPQHF